The subject of this entry is one T cell receptor beta chain. Its target is unknown. The data derive from a study of vaccination and CD4 T cells after COVID-19. Study context: Convalescent patients gave post-COVID blood a median approximately 100 days post-diagnosis, range 35 to 161.

Sample treatment: roughly 10-day PBMC culture with coronavirus spike peptide pools or control peptides (ViraFEST assay). The CDR3 runs to 12 residues. Germline CDR1 reads SNHLY; CDR2 reads FYNNEI. J was trimmed by 7 bases and V by 6 bases; bases with no gene match: 4. Cultured CD4+ T cell DNA underwent sequencing with the Oncomine TCR Beta short-read assay. TCRdb fed the PCR reads into MiXCR, producing one record per CDR3 protein. Among under 9,500 distinct CDR3 sequences listed, 45% to 60% were seen once. Sequencing used CD4+ T cells from blood, cultured in vitro. The sequence was collected from a human donor who had recovered from COVID-19. The genes are TRBV2 and TRBJ1-2; 8 bases match TRBD1. CDR3 sequence: CASRQGALGYTF. In DNA form, the CDR3 reads TGTGCCAGCAGGCAGGGGGCGCTTGGCTACACCTTC.